A single sample gave rise to the 28 T cell receptor beta chains below, sequenced in a study of T cells in Graves' hyperthyroidism and ophthalmopathy. Amplified TCR beta CDR3 regions came from RNA transcripts. A set of HTBI primers served as the primers for a first-round RT-PCR of the TCR CDR3. TCRdb used MiXCR to reprocess the multiplex PCR reads, holding one entry per CDR3 protein. The sample consists of about half a million distinct CDR3 sequences, about a fifth of them appearing once. The material sequenced was blood. The receptors were sampled from a man between 18 and 29 years old with Graves' hyperthyroidism.

V is TRBV5-1 and J is TRBJ1-1, with D unresolved. The germline V gene encodes CDR1 SGHRS and CDR2 YFSETQ. V was pared by 0 bases and J by 3 bases, with 12 bases between. The CDR3 runs 15 residues. CDR3 protein: CASSLEPGGHTEAFF. The DNA of the CDR3 is TGCGCCAGCAGCTTGGAGCCAGGAGGGCACACTGAAGCTTTCTTT.

This clonotype was counted ten times or more. The genes are TRBV6-2 or TRBV6-3 and TRBJ1-2; D is unclear. CDR1 is MNHEY, CDR2 SVGEGT, per germline. Trimming stripped 6 bases from V and 10 bases from J, with 6 bases between. This CDR3 contains 9 residues. CDR3 nucleotides: TGTGCCAGCAGCCGTATCTACACCTTC. Translated, it gives CASSRIYTF.

This chain uses TRBV30 with TRBJ2-7; D gene unclear. The CDR3 spans 11 residues. Per germline, CDR1 GTSNPN and CDR2 SVGIG (reference sequence). Trimming removed 1 base from V and 5 bases from J, with 6 bases in between. The CDR3: CAWSEVDEQYF. The CDR3 coding sequence is TGTGCCTGGAGTGAAGTGGACGAGCAGTACTTC.

The sample holds a few counts of this clonotype. CDR3 region: CATSETSGSYEQYF. Written as DNA, the CDR3 is TGTGCCACCAGTGAGACTAGCGGGAGTTACGAGCAGTACTTC. The V and J genes are TRBV24-1 and TRBJ2-7; 12 positions match TRBD2. Trimming removed 4 bases from V and 4 bases from J; junction bases left unmatched: 1. The CDR3 covers 14 residues. In germline, CDR1 is KGHDR, CDR2 SFDVKD.

The J gene is TRBJ1-1, the V gene TRBV6-5, with 7 bases aligning to TRBD1. The CDR3 covers 16 residues. The germline CDR1 and CDR2 sequences are MNHEY and SVGAGI. The V and J ends lost 3 bases and 1 base, in that order; junction bases with no gene match: 8. This CDR3 reads CASSYLQGKGNTEAFF. The CDR3 bases are TGTGCCAGCAGTTATCTACAGGGGAAGGGGAACACTGAAGCTTTCTTT.

The V gene is TRBV11-2, the J gene TRBJ1-3; D gene unclear. Germline lookup yields CDR1 SGHAT and CDR2 FQNNGV. CDR3 length equals 15 residues. The germline V and J ends were trimmed by 2 bases and 0 bases, with 8 bases remaining between them. CDR3 coding DNA: TGTGCCAGCAGCTTAACCCCGAGCTCTGGAAACACCATATATTTT. Translating it yields CASSLTPSSGNTIYF.

Ten or more counts support this clonotype. The genes are TRBV2 and TRBJ1-3, with no clear D. CDR3 length: 20 residues. Looked up from germline, CDR1 is SNHLY and CDR2 is FYNNEI. The germline V and J ends were trimmed by 0 bases and 0 bases, with 21 bases remaining between them. CDR3 bases: TGTGCCAGCAGTGAAGCGGAAGGAAGAGCCACGAAAACCTCTGGAAACACCATATATTTT. Protein: CASSEAEGRATKTSGNTIYF.

As for this clonotype: With only one base between it and a far larger clone, this is likely a read error. The chain combines TRBV6-1 with TRBJ2-6; D may be TRBD1 or TRBD2 (6 bases each). Germline-derived CDR1 and CDR2 are MNHNS and SASEGT. CDR3 length equals 13 residues. This CDR3 reads CASSPSGAYVLTF. In DNA form, the CDR3 reads TGTGCCAGCAGCCCATCGGGGGCCTACGTCCTGACTTTC.

This clonotype was detected ten times or more. V is TRBV12-3 or TRBV12-4 and J is TRBJ2-2; D gene uncertain. Trimming stripped 7 bases from V and 0 bases from J, with 9 bases between. CDR3 size: 14 residues. The CDR3 coding sequence is TGTGCCAGCACCCAACCGGCGAACACCGGGGAGCTGTTTTTT. This encodes CASTQPANTGELFF.

The chain carries TRBV27 and TRBJ2-2, with TRBD2 as a possible D gene (5 bases). Germline V gene sequence: CDR1 MNHEY, CDR2 SMNVEV (reference sequence). Trimming took 0 bases from V and 7 from J, leaving 18 bases between them. The CDR3 contains 17 residues. This chain's CDR3 is CASSLSAASPRNGELFF. For the CDR3, the DNA is TGTGCCAGCAGTTTATCGGCGGCTAGCCCTCGTAACGGGGAGCTGTTTTTT.

There are many counts of this clonotype. The CDR3 DNA sequence: TGTGCCAGCACACGAAGGGAGGACTATGGCTACACCTTC. Amino acids: CASTRREDYGYTF. The V call is TRBV12-3 or TRBV12-4, the J call TRBJ1-2; D call uncertain. The length of the CDR3 is 13 residues. Trimming left V 7 bases short and J 3 bases short, with 12 bases between.

The chain links TRBV6-5 to TRBJ1-1; 7 positions agree with TRBD1. The CDR3 has 16 amino acids. V gave up 0 bases and J gave up 0 bases; unmatched junction bases: 4. Germline V lookup: CDR1 MNHEY, CDR2 SVGAGI. The CDR3 DNA reads as TGTGCCAGCAGTTACTCCGGGACAGATTTGAACACTGAAGCTTTCTTT. As protein: CASSYSGTDLNTEAFF.

The gene calls are TRBV12-3 or TRBV12-4 and TRBJ2-2; tentatively, D is TRBD1 or TRBD2 (5 bases each). The CDR3 spans 15 residues. Trimming shortened V by 3 bases and J by 6 bases, and 14 bases separated the two germline ends. DNA for the CDR3: TGTGCCAGCAGTTTTAGGGGACCTTCGGCCGGGGAGCTGTTTTTT. Its protein is CASSFRGPSAGELFF.

This clonotype occurred many times. The junction departs from the called germline gene at one end, perhaps through a read error. The chain uses TRBV29-1 and TRBJ2-7; 8 bases line up with TRBD1. Germline V lookup: CDR1 SQVTM, CDR2 ANQGSEA. The CDR3 has 14 residues. This CDR3 is CSVEGQGGTHEQYF. The DNA of the CDR3 is TGCAGCGTAGAAGGACAGGGAGGAACCCACGAGCAGTACTTC.

This clonotype was seen repeatedly, ten times or more. The CDR3 spells CASSHGVDYQETQYF. The CDR3 DNA is TGTGCCAGCAGTCACGGAGTGGACTACCAAGAGACCCAGTACTTC. The chain has TRBV6-2 or TRBV6-3 and TRBJ2-5; tentative D call: TRBD2 (5 bases). Trimming shortened V by 5 bases and J by 0 bases, and 13 bases separated the two germline ends. Per the germline V gene, CDR1 is MNHEY and CDR2 is SVGEGT. The CDR3 is 15 residues long.

This clonotype was seen many times. The chain carries TRBV29-1 and TRBJ1-1; 9 bases fit TRBD1. The CDR3 has 13 amino acids. J was trimmed by 7 bases and V by 6 bases; bases with no gene match: 9. The germline V gene encodes CDR1 SQVTM and CDR2 ANQGSEA. CDR3 DNA: TGCAGCGTCGTGACAGGGGGAATAGGTGAAGCTTTCTTT. This encodes CSVVTGGIGEAFF. Together with reference TRBV29-1 and TRBJ1-1, the CDR3 gives the full variable domain: SAVISQKPSRDICQRGTSLTIQCQVDSQVTMMFWYRQQPGQSLTLIATANQGSEATYESGFVIDKFPISRPNLTFSTLTVSNMSPEDSSIYLCSVVTGGIGEAFFGQGTRLTVV.

This clonotype came up many times. The genes are TRBV7-2 and TRBJ1-2, with 7 positions matching TRBD1. Germline loops: CDR1 SGHTA, CDR2 FQGNSA. With V trimmed by 0 bases and J by 0 bases, 1 base remained unmatched. The CDR3 is 15 amino acids. The CDR3 coding sequence is TGTGCCAGCAGCTTAGCAGGACAGGCTAACTATGGCTACACCTTC. It codes for CASSLAGQANYGYTF.

Of note for this clonotype: One junction end does not reproduce the germline sequence, and a read error may be involved. The chain has TRBV5-1 and TRBJ1-3; D is unresolved. The CDR3 sequence is 15 residues long. Per germline, CDR1 SGHRS and CDR2 YFSETQ. DNA for the CDR3: TGCGCCAGCAGCCCTATCGGTGTCTCTGGAAACACTATATATTTT. Its translation: CASSPIGVSGNTIYF.

There are a few counts of this clonotype. The gene calls are TRBV6-5 and TRBJ2-5; weak D call: TRBD1 (6 bases). Germline CDR1 reads MNHEY; CDR2 reads SVGAGI. V shed 2 bases and J shed 7 bases, with 11 bases lying between them. The CDR3 is 13 amino acids. The DNA for the CDR3 is TGTGCCAGCAGTTACGGGACATGGAGGACCCAGTACTTC. Its protein is CASSYGTWRTQYF.

This clonotype was seen repeatedly, ten times or more. The gene calls are TRBV27 and TRBJ2-7, with D unresolved. Trimming stripped 6 bases from V and 0 bases from J, with 12 bases between. CDR1 is MNHEY, CDR2 SMNVEV, per germline (reference sequence). CDR3 length: 14 residues. DNA for the CDR3: TGTGCCAGCAGCTACTCGGGCCCCTCCTACGAGCAGTACTTC. Translated, it gives CASSYSGPSYEQYF.

This clonotype was found many times. V is TRBV2 and J is TRBJ2-7; either TRBD1 or TRBD2 may supply D (6 bases each). V was pared by 8 bases and J by 7 bases, with 15 bases between. This CDR3 contains 12 residues. The V gene's germline CDR1 is SNHLY and CDR2 FYNNEI. The CDR3 here is CASAGGRGEQYF. The CDR3 DNA follows: TGTGCCAGCGCCGGGGGCCGGGGGGAGCAGTACTTC.

The rearrangement joins TRBV28 to TRBJ1-1; TRBD1 is a possible D gene (5 bases). Germline CDR1 reads MDHEN; CDR2 reads SYDVKM. The CDR3 is 14 amino acids. The V end lost 7 bases, the J end lost 5 bases, and 17 bases lay between the germline ends. The CDR3 sequence: CASTLFGGLTEAFF. CDR3 coding DNA: TGTGCCAGCACCCTCTTCGGGGGGTTGACTGAAGCTTTCTTT. Full variable domain (rest looked up from reference TRBV28 and TRBJ1-1): DVKVTQSSRYLVKRTGEKVFLECVQDMDHENMFWYRQDPGLGLRLIYFSYDVKMKEKGDIPEGYSVSREKKERFSLILESASTNQTSMYLCASTLFGGLTEAFFGQGTRLTVV.

A note on this clonotype: A read error is possible here, since a much larger clone lies one base away. V is TRBV11-2 and J is TRBJ1-2; possibly TRBD1 for D (5 bases). Germline lookup yields CDR1 SGHAT and CDR2 FQNNGV. The CDR3 consists of 13 residues. Trimming took off 5 bases at V and 8 bases at J, with 15 bases between the two ends. CDR3 sequence reads: CASSHRPEGGYTF. CDR3 DNA sequence: TGTGCCAGCAGCCATAGGCCGGAGGGGGGCTACACCTTC.

The chain couples TRBV25-1 to TRBJ2-3; D could derive from TRBD1 or TRBD2 (5 bases each). Germline V gives CDR1 MGHDK, CDR2 SYGVNS. Trimming took 6 bases from V and 0 from J, leaving 22 bases between them. This CDR3 is 18 amino acids long. In DNA, the CDR3 is TGTGCCAGCAGCGGGAATCAGGGTGGGTTTTCTAGCACAGATACGCAGTATTTT. Its translation: CASSGNQGGFSSTDTQYF.

CDR3: CSAGLWTRLNTEAFF. The CDR3 DNA reads as TGCAGTGCCGGGCTTTGGACCCGTTTGAACACTGAAGCTTTCTTT. The chain combines TRBV20-1 with TRBJ1-1, with unresolved D. The CDR3 spans 15 residues. V lost 6 bases and J lost 0, with 17 bases in between. Germline assignment: CDR1 DFQATT and CDR2 SNEGSKA (reference sequence).

This clonotype was seen repeatedly, ten times or more. The chain is built from TRBV7-9 and TRBJ1-2, with D unclear. The CDR3 loop spans 15 amino acids. Looked up from germline, CDR1 is SEHNR and CDR2 is FQNEAQ (reference sequence). Trimming removed 2 bases at V and 5 bases at J, with 15 bases between. The CDR3 here is CASSLPDGQRYGYTF. The CDR3 DNA is TGTGCCAGCAGCTTACCCGACGGCCAACGGTATGGCTACACCTTC.

This chain uses TRBV6-1 with TRBJ2-7, with D tentatively TRBD2 (8 bases). Germline assignment: CDR1 MNHNS and CDR2 SASEGT. Trimming took 5 bases from V and 3 from J, leaving 23 bases between them. This CDR3 comprises 17 residues. The CDR3 bases are TGTGCCAGCAGTCAAAACGGGGGGGACAGAGAAGGCTACGAGCAGTACTTC. This codes for CASSQNGGDREGYEQYF.

This clonotype was found many times. DNA of the CDR3: TGTGCCAGCAGCCCGGGACAGGGGGTCTCTCAGCCCCAGCATTTT. Translating gives CASSPGQGVSQPQHF. J is TRBJ1-5 and V is TRBV6-1, with 11 positions matching TRBD1. The CDR3 length is 15 residues. The V gene end was trimmed by 6 bases and the J gene end by 6 bases; junction bases not matched to a gene: 7. CDR1 is MNHNS, CDR2 SASEGT, per germline.